Below, 30 T cell receptor beta chains from the same sample are listed, as sequenced in a study of blood T cell repertoires in COVID-19. The repertoire was sequenced with immunoSEQ multiplex PCR; TCRdb's copy has only in-frame clones and lacks some. The table shows 250,000 to 350,000 clones, with approximately 84% occurring only once. Sequenced sample: peripheral blood. The receptors originated from a person aged 65-85 years with COVID-19, enrolled during active disease.

The V call is TRBV5-6, the J call TRBJ2-3, with D perhaps matching TRBD2 (6 bases). Germline assignment: CDR1 SGHDT and CDR2 YYEEEE. The V and J ends lost 4 bases and 6 bases respectively, with 15 bases between them. The CDR3 totals 14 residues. CDR3 coding DNA: TGTGCCAGCAGCGTTGGGGGGTGGAGGGATACGCAGTATTTT. Its translation: CASSVGGWRDTQYF.

The genes are TRBV7-9 and TRBJ2-1; D not resolved. From germline, CDR1 is SEHNR and CDR2 FQNEAQ (reference sequence). Trimming removed 1 base at V and 8 bases at J, with 6 bases between. The CDR3 covers 12 residues. The CDR3 protein is CASSLVRDEQFF. The DNA for the CDR3 is TGTGCCAGCAGCTTAGTTCGGGATGAGCAGTTCTTC. The complete variable domain, with remaining parts taken from reference TRBV7-9 and TRBJ2-1, reads DTGVSQNPRHKITKRGQNVTFRCDPISEHNRLYWYRQTLGQGPEFLTYFQNEAQLEKSRLLSDRFSAERPKGSFSTLEIQRTEQGDSAMYLCASSLVRDEQFFGPGTRLTVL.

This clone was detected once. J is TRBJ1-5 and V is TRBV6-6; D unresolved. Germline V gives CDR1 MNHNY, CDR2 SVGAGI (reference sequence). V was cut by 2 bases and J by 1 base, with 6 bases left in between. The CDR3 extends over 14 amino acids. The CDR3 region is CASSYEGSNQPQHF. The CDR3, as DNA: TGTGCCAGCAGTTACGAGGGCAGCAATCAGCCCCAGCATTTT.

The CDR3 DNA follows: TGTGCCTGGAGTGTAGCGACCTACGAGCAGTACTTC. Protein sequence: CAWSVATYEQYF. The rearrangement uses TRBV30 and TRBJ2-7; D uncertain. V shed 0 bases and J shed 2 bases, with 5 bases lying between them. This CDR3 is 12 amino acids long. Germline V gene lookup returns CDR1 GTSNPN and CDR2 SVGIG (reference sequence).

CDR3 loop: CASSQDPVGAGGEKLFF. DNA for the CDR3: TGTGCCAGCAGCCAAGATCCTGTAGGGGCTGGGGGGGAAAAACTGTTTTTT. This chain connects TRBV3-1 (or the pseudogene TRBV3-2) to TRBJ1-4; TRBD1 might be the D (5 bases). This CDR3 is built from 17 residues. V lost 0 bases, J lost 8 bases, and 19 bases lay in between. Looked up from germline, CDR1 is LGHDT and CDR2 is YNNKEL (reference sequence).

V gene TRBV9 combines with J gene TRBJ2-7, with 8 bases that match TRBD1. The germline V gene has CDR1 SGDLS and CDR2 YYNGEE. The junction had 6 bases not matched to a gene; V was cut back by 0 bases and J by 4 bases. The CDR3 consists of 15 residues. CDR3 bases: TGTGCCAGCAGCGTAGGCGCAGGGGGCGGGTACGAGCAGTACTTC. This sequence encodes CASSVGAGGGYEQYF.

Remarks on this clone: Other DNA sequences of this sample code for an identical CDR3. The chain joins TRBV7-2 to TRBJ1-1, with TRBD1 as a possible D gene (6 bases). The CDR3 spans 14 residues. The germline V and J ends were trimmed by 1 base and 4 bases, with 10 bases remaining between them. CDR1 and CDR2 from the germline V gene are SGHTA and FQGNSA. The CDR3 sequence is CASSLGGGSTEAFF. In DNA, the CDR3 is TGTGCCAGCAGCTTAGGAGGGGGAAGCACTGAAGCTTTCTTT.

This clone is a singleton in its sample. The chain combines TRBV7-9 with TRBJ1-5; D is unresolved. The CDR3 totals 14 residues. Germline V gene sequence: CDR1 SEHNR, CDR2 FQNEAQ (reference sequence). Trimming took 5 bases from V and 3 from J, leaving 11 bases between them. CDR3 DNA sequence: TGTGCCAGCAGCCCCCTGAGTAACAATCAGCCCCAGCATTTT. Translating it yields CASSPLSNNQPQHF.

V is TRBV19 and J is TRBJ1-5; 7 bases agree with TRBD1. CDR1 is LNHDA, CDR2 SQIVND, per germline (reference sequence). V shed 3 bases, J shed 5 bases, and the junction held 4 bases outside the gene matches. There are 14 residues in the CDR3. The DNA of the CDR3 is TGTGCCAGTAGTATCCCCAGGGGGGATCAGCCCCAGCATTTT. This codes for CASSIPRGDQPQHF.

The rearrangement uses TRBV7-9 and TRBJ1-5; TRBD1 is a possible D gene (5 bases). Between the trimmed V and J ends, which lost 3 bases and 13 bases, there was a span of 13 bases. Germline CDR1 reads SEHNR; CDR2 reads FQNEAQ (reference sequence). This CDR3 has 12 amino acids. The CDR3 DNA sequence: TGTGCCAGCAGCTTTGAGACAGACTGGCAGCATTTT. Translated, it gives CASSFETDWQHF. Using reference TRBV7-9 and TRBJ1-5 for the parts outside the CDR3, the full variable domain is DTGVSQNPRHKITKRGQNVTFRCDPISEHNRLYWYRQTLGQGPEFLTYFQNEAQLEKSRLLSDRFSAERPKGSFSTLEIQRTEQGDSAMYLCASSFETDWQHFGDGTRLSIL.

This clone has just a few counts. The chain joins TRBV6-5 to TRBJ2-7; a weak D match, TRBD1 (5 bases). V was clipped by 2 bases and J by 1 base, with 15 bases between them. The CDR3 sequence is 16 residues long. Germline CDR1 reads MNHEY; CDR2 reads SVGAGI. CDR3 sequence reads: CASSYRVSRGSYEQYF. CDR3 bases: TGTGCCAGCAGTTACCGGGTTTCTAGGGGATCCTACGAGCAGTACTTC.

The J gene is TRBJ1-2, the V gene TRBV28, with a tentative D call TRBD1 (6 bases). Trimming took off 5 bases at V and 2 bases at J, with 15 bases between the two ends. CDR1 MDHEN and CDR2 SYDVKM come from the germline V gene. This CDR3 region has 15 residues. For the CDR3, the DNA is TGTGCCAGCAGTAAGGGGGGGGAGACAAACTATGGCTACACCTTC. Protein product: CASSKGGETNYGYTF.

This chain connects TRBV13 to TRBJ2-7; 7 nucleotides line up with TRBD1. This CDR3 has 14 residues. CDR1 is PRHDT, CDR2 FYEKMQ, per germline (reference sequence). V lost 4 bases to trimming and J lost 1 base; unmatched junction nucleotides: 4. The chain's CDR3 is CASSYGTDSYEQYF. The CDR3 DNA reads as TGTGCCAGCAGCTACGGGACAGATTCCTACGAGCAGTACTTC. The variable domain in full, with the rest retrieved from reference TRBV13 and TRBJ2-7, is AAGVIQSPRHLIKEKRETATLKCYPIPRHDTVYWYQQGPGQDPQFLISFYEKMQSDKGSIPDRFSAQQFSDYHSELNMSSLELGDSALYFCASSYGTDSYEQYFGPGTRLTVT.

This clone was seen a single time. The rearrangement links TRBV12-5 to TRBJ2-1; 10 bases are a match to TRBD1. The germline gives CDR1 LGHNT, CDR2 FRNRAP. Trimming removed 6 bases from V and 6 bases from J; junction bases left unmatched: 5. The CDR3 sequence is 14 residues long. The CDR3 sequence is CASGSGTGVNEQFF. In DNA form, the CDR3 reads TGTGCTAGTGGCTCCGGGACAGGGGTCAATGAGCAGTTCTTC. The full variable domain, its missing parts supplied by reference TRBV12-5 and TRBJ2-1, is DARVTQTPRHKVTEMGQEVTMRCQPILGHNTVFWYRQTMMQGLELLAYFRNRAPLDDSGMPKDRFSAEMPDATLATLKIQPSEPRDSAVYFCASGSGTGVNEQFFGPGTRLTVL.

The J gene is TRBJ1-3, the V gene TRBV29-1, with 8 bases lining up with TRBD1. The junction had 7 bases not matched to a gene; V was cut back by 5 bases and J by 1 base. Germline lookup yields CDR1 SQVTM and CDR2 ANQGSEA. The CDR3 spans 15 residues. CDR3 sequence reads: CSVRTGTQSGNTIYF. CDR3 in DNA: TGCAGCGTTCGGACAGGGACTCAATCTGGAAACACCATATATTTT. Together with reference TRBV29-1 and TRBJ1-3, the CDR3 gives the full variable domain: SAVISQKPSRDICQRGTSLTIQCQVDSQVTMMFWYRQQPGQSLTLIATANQGSEATYESGFVIDKFPISRPNLTFSTLTVSNMSPEDSSIYLCSVRTGTQSGNTIYFGEGSWLTVV.

This clone was seen once. The V gene is TRBV2, the J gene TRBJ2-5; maybe TRBD2 (6 bases). The V gene's germline CDR1 is SNHLY and CDR2 FYNNEI. The CDR3 covers 14 residues. The ends were cut back, 6 bases at V and 4 bases at J, with 15 bases in the middle. The CDR3 loop is CASSVAEEVETQYF. In nucleotides, the CDR3 is TGTGCCAGCAGCGTAGCGGAGGAGGTAGAGACCCAGTACTTC.

CDR3 bases: TGCGCCAGCAGCCGGGGACTAGCGGGGGCCCTACCTTCAGAGACCCAGTACTTC. Translated: CASSRGLAGALPSETQYF. This chain uses TRBV5-1 with TRBJ2-5; 14 nucleotides align to TRBD2. This CDR3 region has 18 residues. V lost 4 bases, J lost 4 bases, and 12 bases stayed unmatched. In germline, CDR1 is SGHRS, CDR2 YFSETQ.

The chain carries TRBV18 and TRBJ1-2, with D possibly TRBD1 on 6 matching bases. From germline, CDR1 is KGHSH and CDR2 LQKENI. CDR3 length: 14 amino acids. V was clipped by 5 bases and J by 4 bases, with 14 bases between them. DNA for the CDR3: TGTGCCAGCTCAACAAGACAGGCTACCTATGGCTACACCTTC. It codes for CASSTRQATYGYTF. Together with reference TRBV18 and TRBJ1-2, the CDR3 gives the full variable domain: NAGVMQNPRHLVRRRGQEARLRCSPMKGHSHVYWYRQLPEEGLKFMVYLQKENIIDESGMPKERFSAEFPKEGPSILRIQQVVRGDSAAYFCASSTRQATYGYTFGSGTRLTVV.

The V and J genes are TRBV9 and TRBJ1-6; D not certain. CDR1 and CDR2 from the germline V gene are SGDLS and YYNGEE. Trimming removed 4 bases from V and 2 bases from J, with 10 bases in between. The CDR3 is 15 residues long. CDR3 amino acids: CASSQTLTYNSPLHF. The CDR3 DNA reads TGTGCCAGCAGCCAAACATTAACCTATAATTCACCCCTCCACTTT.

The chain is built from TRBV6-6 and TRBJ2-2; TRBD1 might be the D (6 bases). Germline CDR1 MNHNY, CDR2 SVGAGI (reference sequence). Between the trimmed V and J ends, which lost 5 bases and 5 bases, there was a span of 12 bases. The CDR3 runs 14 residues. CDR3 bases: TGTGCCAGCAGTCCGAGAACAGGGACCGGGGAGCTGTTTTTT. It yields the protein CASSPRTGTGELFF.

The chain recombines TRBV7-9 with TRBJ1-3; D possibly corresponds to TRBD1 (5 bases). Germline assignment: CDR1 SEHNR and CDR2 FQNEAQ (reference sequence). The CDR3 runs 14 residues. Trimming took off 5 bases at V and 3 bases at J, with 11 bases between the two ends. CDR3 in amino acids: CASSQQELGNTIYF. CDR3 DNA: TGTGCCAGCAGCCAACAGGAGCTTGGAAACACCATATATTTT. The variable domain in full, completed from reference TRBV7-9 and TRBJ1-3, reads DTGVSQNPRHKITKRGQNVTFRCDPISEHNRLYWYRQTLGQGPEFLTYFQNEAQLEKSRLLSDRFSAERPKGSFSTLEIQRTEQGDSAMYLCASSQQELGNTIYFGEGSWLTVV.

The rearrangement joins TRBV25-1 to TRBJ2-5; TRBD1 aligns across 9 bases. CDR3 length: 15 residues. The junction had 5 bases not matched to a gene; V was cut back by 5 bases and J by 1 base. Per the germline V gene, CDR1 is MGHDK and CDR2 is SYGVNS. CDR3 sequence (DNA): TGTGCCAGCAGTAGAGACAGGGGGACCCAAGAGACCCAGTACTTC. Protein product: CASSRDRGTQETQYF. The full variable domain, completed using reference TRBV25-1 and TRBJ2-5, is EADIYQTPRYLVIGTGKKITLECSQTMGHDKMYWYQQDPGMELHLIHYSYGVNSTEKGDLSSESTVSRIRTEHFPLTLESARPSHTSQYLCASSRDRGTQETQYFGPGTRLLVL.

In DNA form, the CDR3 reads TGTGCCAGCAGTTTATCAGGGGGCAGTGGCTATGGCTACACCTTC. This sequence encodes CASSLSGGSGYGYTF. The chain employs TRBV27 and TRBJ1-2; 7 bases are shared with TRBD1. This CDR3 comprises 15 residues. CDR1 is MNHEY, CDR2 SMNVEV, per germline (reference sequence). After removal of 0 bases from V and 4 bases from J, the junction contained 5 bases not matched to a gene.

The genes are TRBV6-2 or TRBV6-3 and TRBJ2-2; 8 positions match TRBD2. This CDR3 region has 16 residues. The V gene's germline CDR1 is MNHEY and CDR2 SVGEGT. With 1 base clipped from V and 1 base from J, the junction kept 2 bases outside the gene matches. The CDR3 here is CASSYLGLENTGELFF. For the CDR3, the DNA is TGTGCCAGCAGTTACTTGGGACTAGAGAACACCGGGGAGCTGTTTTTT.

The chain couples TRBV11-2 to TRBJ2-5, with D possibly matching TRBD2 (5 bases). Germline-derived CDR1 and CDR2 are SGHAT and FQNNGV. CDR3 length: 16 amino acids. Trimming left V 4 bases short and J 2 bases short, with 17 bases between. CDR3: CASSSPGATIQETQYF. Here the CDR3 DNA reads TGTGCCAGCAGCTCCCCAGGCGCGACTATTCAAGAGACCCAGTACTTC.

The chain has TRBV9 and TRBJ2-1, with a tentative D call TRBD1 (5 bases). The CDR3 length is 17 residues. Germline CDR1 SGDLS, CDR2 YYNGEE. V gave up 4 bases and J gave up 0 bases, with 17 bases separating them. CDR3 DNA sequence: TGTGCCAGCAGCCCCTTCCGCAGGGTAAACTCCTACAATGAGCAGTTCTTC. Its translation: CASSPFRRVNSYNEQFF. Complete variable domain (other parts from reference TRBV9 and TRBJ2-1): DSGVTQTPKHLITATGQRVTLRCSPRSGDLSVYWYQQSLDQGLQFLIQYYNGEERAKGNILERFSAQQFPDLHSELNLSSLELGDSALYFCASSPFRRVNSYNEQFFGPGTRLTVL.

The CDR3 sequence: CASSLKGQSNIQYF. CDR3 in DNA: TGTGCCAGCAGCTTAAAAGGACAGTCAAACATTCAGTACTTC. The chain recombines TRBV7-2 with TRBJ2-4, with a weak D call TRBD1 (6 bases). V lost 2 bases and J 6 bases, leaving 11 bases between the germline ends. This CDR3 comprises 14 residues. CDR1 and CDR2 from the germline V gene are SGHTA and FQGNSA.

This chain links TRBV19 with TRBJ1-1, with 11 bases that match TRBD1. The CDR3 is 17 amino acids. Germline values: CDR1 LNHDA, CDR2 SQIVND (reference sequence). The trim removed 7 bases at V and 3 bases at J, leaving 13 bases unmatched. CDR3 in amino acids: CASTRTGGSRFDTEAFF. As DNA, the CDR3 is TGTGCCAGTACCAGGACAGGGGGCTCTCGATTTGACACTGAAGCTTTCTTT. Drawing the rest from reference TRBV19 and TRBJ1-1, the complete variable domain is DGGITQSPKYLFRKEGQNVTLSCEQNLNHDAMYWYRQDPGQGLRLIYYSQIVNDFQKGDIAEGYSVSREKKESFPLTVTSAQKNPTAFYLCASTRTGGSRFDTEAFFGQGTRLTVV.

The chain joins TRBV3-1 (or the pseudogene TRBV3-2) to TRBJ2-7; D ambiguous. The germline CDR1 and CDR2 sequences are LGHDT and YNNKEL (reference sequence). The CDR3 extends over 14 amino acids. Trimming took off 1 base at V and 1 base at J, with 8 bases between the two ends. Written as DNA, the CDR3 is TGTGCCAGCAGCCAAGTCTTGTCGTCCTACGAGCAGTACTTC. Translation: CASSQVLSSYEQYF.

This clone has at least ten counts. This sequence joins TRBV27 and TRBJ1-5; D gene unclear. Per the germline V gene, CDR1 is MNHEY and CDR2 is SMNVEV (reference sequence). The CDR3 extends over 14 amino acids. Trimming removed 4 bases from V and 0 bases from J, with 7 bases in between. This CDR3 reads CASSSGYSNQPQHF. CDR3 nucleotides: TGTGCCAGCAGTTCCGGGTATAGCAATCAGCCCCAGCATTTT.